What follows is one T cell receptor (beta chain) and its context. The antigen is unknown. The CDR3 spans 14 residues. V dropped 0 bases and J dropped 5 bases, with 9 bases sitting between them. Germline V gene data show CDR1 as LGHNA and CDR2 as YSLEER. These data come from a study of T cell repertoires in cytomegalovirus infection. Study-level information: Matching HLA type and CMV infection were both indicated by public TCR beta signatures.

Notes on the study in general: CMV-specific HLA-C-restricted TCR beta clonotypes dominated the ex vivo response. People with CMV and the relevant HLA were identified by cumulative public TCR beta family frequency.

Via MiXCR, TCRdb re-called the reads, giving one row per CDR3 protein. The sample gives approximately 590,000 distinct CDR3 sequences, 40% of which show up once; more than 40% is in the top ten. Sequenced here: cultured PBMCs, sampled from culture after CMV antigen stimulation. The sequence came from a human donor in good health (CMV status not recorded). Some clones in this sample may be carry-over from other donors' samples. This chain links TRBV4-3 with TRBJ2-3, with D hard to call. The CDR3 DNA follows: TGCGCCAGCAGCCAAGAAAGGACGGTAGATACGCAGTATTTT. This gives the protein CASSQERTVDTQYF.